The 26 T cell receptor beta chains in this list originate from one sample, sequenced in a study of OX40 agonist ivuxolimab in advanced cancers. TCRdb's table, derived via immunoSEQ multiplex PCR, lists solely in-frame clones and lacks some. Counted here are 90,000 to 100,000 clones, 95% to 97% occurring once; the ten biggest clones make up about 2%. The specimen was CD4+ or CD8+ T cells sorted from blood, collected in a trial of the OX40 agonist ivuxolimab. The receptors come from an adult with an advanced solid tumor such as melanoma, head and neck, liver or kidney cancer.

This clone was seen only once. The chain uses TRBV5-4 and TRBJ2-1; possibly TRBD2 for D (5 bases). This CDR3 comprises 12 residues. Germline V lookup: CDR1 SGHNT, CDR2 YYREEE (reference sequence). Trimming took 4 bases from V and 14 from J, leaving 16 bases between them. The CDR3 is CASSGMAGAKFF. CDR3 DNA sequence: TGTGCCAGCAGCGGGATGGCGGGTGCTAAGTTCTTC.

The chain recombines TRBV7-3 with TRBJ2-1, with TRBD1 matching over 7 bases. The germline gives CDR1 SGHTA, CDR2 FQGTGA. There are 13 residues in the CDR3. V was clipped by 3 bases and J by 8 bases; unmatched bases: 4. CDR3 bases: TGTGCCAGCAGCTTTTTGGGGACAGATGAGCAGTTCTTC. Translating it yields CASSFLGTDEQFF.

The J gene is TRBJ1-1, the V gene TRBV6-1; D remains unclear. The CDR3 contains 16 residues. Deletions cut 3 bases from V and 0 bases from J, with 14 bases between. CDR1 and CDR2 (germline): MNHNS, SASEGT. DNA for the CDR3: TGTGCCAGCAGTGAGTTCCTTTTGGGCATGAACACTGAAGCTTTCTTT. Its translation is CASSEFLLGMNTEAFF.

This chain connects TRBV6-5 to TRBJ2-7; 10 nucleotides align to TRBD1. The CDR3 is 14 amino acids. Germline CDR1 and CDR2: MNHEY and SVGAGI. The ends lost 5 bases at V and 2 bases at J; junction bases unmatched: 3. CDR3 loop: CASSADRGPYEQYF. The DNA of the CDR3 is TGTGCCAGCAGTGCCGACAGGGGGCCCTACGAGCAGTACTTC.

The rearrangement uses TRBV9 and TRBJ1-2; weak D call: TRBD1 (6 bases). CDR3 length equals 16 residues. Germline CDR1 is SGDLS and CDR2 is YYNGEE. Deletions cut 3 bases from V and 1 base from J, with 16 bases between. The CDR3 loop reads CASSANKDSDNYGYTF. The CDR3 DNA is TGTGCCAGCAGCGCCAACAAGGACAGCGATAACTATGGCTACACCTTC.

V is TRBV30 and J is TRBJ1-4; D gene unclear. Looked up from germline, CDR1 is GTSNPN and CDR2 is SVGIG (reference sequence). This CDR3 has 13 residues. Trimming stripped 4 bases from V and 5 bases from J, with 11 bases between. This CDR3 is CAWNFAVNEKLFF. CDR3 DNA: TGTGCCTGGAATTTTGCGGTGAATGAAAAACTGTTTTTT. The full variable domain, in which reference TRBV30 and TRBJ1-4 provide the parts outside the CDR3, is SQTIHQWPATLVQPVGSPLSLECTVEGTSNPNLYWYRQAAGRGLQLLFYSVGIGQISSEVPQNLSASRPQDRQFILSSKKLLLSDSGFYLCAWNFAVNEKLFFGSGTQLSVL.

The chain recombines TRBV29-1 with TRBJ2-7, with 7 bases lining up with TRBD2. V dropped 0 bases and J dropped 3; count of bases not matched to a gene: 2. Germline CDR1 is SQVTM and CDR2 is ANQGSEA. The CDR3 length is 13 residues. The CDR3 nucleotides are TGCAGCGTTGAAGAGGGGGGGAACTACGAGCAGTACTTC. Its protein product is CSVEEGGNYEQYF.

The chain links TRBV28 to TRBJ1-1; TRBD1 matches 9 bases. CDR3 length equals 14 residues. V shed 7 bases and J 6 bases; nucleotides not matched to a gene: 9. Germline assignment: CDR1 MDHEN and CDR2 SYDVKM. The CDR3 loop reads CASTWDREVPEAFF. The DNA for the CDR3 is TGTGCCAGCACGTGGGACAGGGAGGTCCCTGAAGCTTTCTTT.

The V and J genes are TRBV2 and TRBJ1-2, with 7 nucleotides matching TRBD1. This CDR3 spans 15 amino acids. With 5 bases clipped from V and 4 bases from J, the junction kept 10 bases outside the gene matches. Germline CDR1 SNHLY, CDR2 FYNNEI. The CDR3 bases are TGTGCCAGCAGTCCAGTAGGGGGCAATGGCTATGGCTACACCTTC. This gives the protein CASSPVGGNGYGYTF.

The chain joins TRBV6-5 to TRBJ2-3; TRBD2 matches 8 bases. In germline, CDR1 is MNHEY, CDR2 SVGAGI. This CDR3 has 15 amino acids. V dropped 5 bases and J dropped 6; count of bases not matched to a gene: 10. This chain's CDR3 is CASSPDGGDLDTQYF. CDR3 nucleotide sequence: TGTGCCAGCAGTCCCGACGGGGGGGATCTGGATACGCAGTATTTT.

J is TRBJ2-6 and V is TRBV7-8; TRBD2 matches 7 bases. The CDR3 runs 16 residues. Losses at the gene ends were 5 bases for V and 2 bases for J; bases not matched to a gene: 6. Germline V lookup: CDR1 SGHVS, CDR2 FQNEAQ. CDR3 DNA sequence: TGTGCCAGCAGCGAGCGGGAAGTAGCTGGGGCCAACGTCCTGACTTTC. This codes for CASSEREVAGANVLTF.

This clone was found once. This chain connects TRBV4-3 to TRBJ2-5, with a tentative D call TRBD1 (6 bases). CDR1 is LGHNA and CDR2 is YSLEER in the germline V gene. The CDR3 is made up of 15 amino acids. The V end lost 1 base, the J end lost 1 base, and 10 bases lay between the germline ends. The CDR3 nucleotides read TGCGCCAGCAGCCAAGCCAGGGGCGGCCAAGAGACCCAGTACTTC. Amino acid sequence: CASSQARGGQETQYF.

The chain joins TRBV9 to TRBJ2-3; maybe TRBD2 (5 bases). Trimming left V 4 bases short and J 5 bases short, with 8 bases between. Per the germline V gene, CDR1 is SGDLS and CDR2 is YYNGEE. The CDR3 is 12 residues long. The CDR3 nucleotides are TGTGCCAGCAGCCCCGAGGGAGATACGCAGTATTTT. It codes for CASSPEGDTQYF.

The sample holds one count of this clone. This rearrangement joins TRBV4-3 to TRBJ1-5, with D unclear. CDR1 LGHNA and CDR2 YSLEER come from the germline V gene. Trimming pared 0 bases from V and 5 bases from J, leaving 5 bases between. This CDR3 is 13 amino acids long. The CDR3 spells CASSQEAYQPQHF. For the CDR3, the DNA is TGCGCCAGCAGCCAAGAAGCATATCAGCCCCAGCATTTT.

CDR3 in amino acids: CASSYYGDLNYGYTF. In DNA, the CDR3 is TGTGCCAGCAGTTACTACGGGGACCTTAACTATGGCTACACCTTC. The J gene is TRBJ1-2, the V gene TRBV6-5; perhaps TRBD1 as D (5 bases). V gave up 1 base and J gave up 1 base, with 10 bases separating them. The length of the CDR3 is 15 residues. CDR1 is MNHEY and CDR2 is SVGAGI in the germline V gene.

CDR3 sequence: CASSFMTDPGEQYF. CDR3 nucleotides: TGTGCCAGCAGCTTCATGACAGACCCGGGGGAGCAGTACTTC. The rearrangement uses TRBV5-4 and TRBJ2-7; the D gene could be TRBD1 or TRBD2 (5 bases each). Trimming removed 2 bases from V and 7 bases from J, with 16 bases in between. This CDR3 is built from 14 residues. Germline V gene data show CDR1 as SGHNT and CDR2 as YYREEE (reference sequence).

CDR3 protein: CSVEDPGGNSYEQYF. For the CDR3, the DNA is TGCAGCGTTGAAGATCCGGGGGGGAACTCCTACGAGCAGTACTTC. The J gene is TRBJ2-7, the V gene TRBV29-1, with TRBD2 matching 8 bases. J gave up 0 bases and V 0 bases, and 4 bases lay outside the gene matches. CDR1 and CDR2 (germline): SQVTM, ANQGSEA. The CDR3 consists of 15 residues.

The chain is built from TRBV19 and TRBJ1-3; possibly TRBD1 for D (5 bases). V dropped 3 bases and J dropped 0 bases, with 12 bases sitting between them. Germline CDR1 reads LNHDA; CDR2 reads SQIVND (reference sequence). This CDR3 has 16 amino acids. The CDR3 sequence is CASSILVDSSGNTIYF. The CDR3 DNA sequence: TGTGCCAGTAGTATTTTAGTCGACAGCTCTGGAAACACCATATATTTT. Full variable domain (missing parts from reference TRBV19 and TRBJ1-3): DGGITQSPKYLFRKEGQNVTLSCEQNLNHDAMYWYRQDPGQGLRLIYYSQIVNDFQKGDIAEGYSVSREKKESFPLTVTSAQKNPTAFYLCASSILVDSSGNTIYFGEGSWLTVV.

The chain has TRBV27 and TRBJ2-1; 15 nucleotides agree with TRBD2. The V gene end was trimmed by 5 bases and the J gene end by 5 bases; junction bases not matched to a gene: 7. This CDR3 is 17 amino acids long. Germline V CDR1 and CDR2: MNHEY, SMNVEV (reference sequence). The CDR3 sequence is CASSPRTSGRADNEQFF. CDR3 DNA: TGTGCCAGCAGTCCCCGGACTAGCGGGAGGGCCGACAATGAGCAGTTCTTC.

This clone has a handful of counts. CDR3 DNA: TGTGCCAGCAGTTTTAATATGAACACTGAAGCTTTCTTT. Translating gives CASSFNMNTEAFF. The chain has TRBV28 and TRBJ1-1, with D unclear. Germline loops: CDR1 MDHEN, CDR2 SYDVKM. V lost 3 bases to trimming and J lost 0 bases, with 5 bases between them. CDR3 length: 13 amino acids.

The chain is built from TRBV2 and TRBJ2-7; 14 positions match TRBD2. J lost 3 bases, V lost 5 bases, and 6 bases had no gene match. This CDR3 is built from 16 residues. CDR1 and CDR2 (germline): SNHLY, FYNNEI. In DNA, the CDR3 is TGTGCCAGCAGTCTATCCGGGACTAGCGGGAGCTACGAGCAGTACTTC. Its translation is CASSLSGTSGSYEQYF.

This clone came up once. This chain links TRBV25-1 with TRBJ1-1; D is perhaps TRBD1 (5 bases). V lost 3 bases to trimming and J lost 1 base, with 21 bases between them. The CDR3 covers 18 residues. Germline V lookup: CDR1 MGHDK, CDR2 SYGVNS. The CDR3 region has the DNA TGTGCCAGCAGTGACTCTGATAGTCGGGCAGGGCCGAACACTGAAGCTTTCTTT. Protein: CASSDSDSRAGPNTEAFF. Using reference TRBV25-1 and TRBJ1-1 for the parts outside the CDR3, the full variable domain is EADIYQTPRYLVIGTGKKITLECSQTMGHDKMYWYQQDPGMELHLIHYSYGVNSTEKGDLSSESTVSRIRTEHFPLTLESARPSHTSQYLCASSDSDSRAGPNTEAFFGQGTRLTVV.

The chain employs TRBV18 and TRBJ1-4; tentatively, D is TRBD1 (6 bases). The V and J ends lost 6 bases and 0 bases respectively, with 17 bases between them. Per germline, CDR1 KGHSH and CDR2 LQKENI. The CDR3 consists of 17 residues. CDR3 amino acids: CASSPGHNLPTNEKLFF. The CDR3 coding sequence is TGTGCCAGCTCCCCGGGACACAATCTTCCAACTAATGAAAAACTGTTTTTT.

The chain is built from TRBV19 and TRBJ2-7; D not resolved. Per the germline V gene, CDR1 is LNHDA and CDR2 is SQIVND (reference sequence). With 3 bases removed from V and 6 bases from J, the gap between germline ends came to 12 bases. The CDR3 length is 13 residues. The CDR3 bases are TGTGCCAGTAGTATCACCCCCCTTGGCGAGCAGTACTTC. Translation gives CASSITPLGEQYF.

This clone showed up just once. This chain joins TRBV19 and TRBJ1-2, with D possibly TRBD1 on 5 matching bases. V lost 8 bases and J 6 bases, leaving 16 bases between the germline ends. CDR3 length equals 13 residues. Germline values: CDR1 LNHDA, CDR2 SQIVND (reference sequence). CDR3 amino acids: CASSPTRVNGYTF. DNA of the CDR3: TGTGCCAGTTCCCCAACCAGGGTAAATGGCTACACCTTC.

V is TRBV5-6 and J is TRBJ2-1, with 11 bases that match TRBD1. This CDR3 spans 15 amino acids. J gave up 6 bases and V 0 bases, and 2 bases lay outside the gene matches. CDR1 SGHDT and CDR2 YYEEEE come from the germline V gene. The CDR3 DNA is TGTGCCAGCAGCTTGGGGGACAGGGGGATCAATGAGCAGTTCTTC. It encodes CASSLGDRGINEQFF. The complete variable domain, with remaining parts taken from reference TRBV5-6 and TRBJ2-1, reads DAGVTQSPTHLIKTRGQQVTLRCSPKSGHDTVSWYQQALGQGPQFIFQYYEEEERQRGNFPDRFSGHQFPNYSSELNVNALLLGDSALYLCASSLGDRGINEQFFGPGTRLTVL.